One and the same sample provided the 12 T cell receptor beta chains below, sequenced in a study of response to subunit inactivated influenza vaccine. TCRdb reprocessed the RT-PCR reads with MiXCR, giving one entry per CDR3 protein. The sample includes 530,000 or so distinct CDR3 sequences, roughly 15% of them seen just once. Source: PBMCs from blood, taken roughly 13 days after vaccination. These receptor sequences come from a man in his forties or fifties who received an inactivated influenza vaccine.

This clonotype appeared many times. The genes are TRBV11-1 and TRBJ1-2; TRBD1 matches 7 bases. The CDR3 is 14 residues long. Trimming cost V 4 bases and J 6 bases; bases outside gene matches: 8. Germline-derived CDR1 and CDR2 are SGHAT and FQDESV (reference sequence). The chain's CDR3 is CASSYQTGSDGYTF. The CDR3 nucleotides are TGTGCCAGCAGCTACCAGACAGGGTCGGATGGCTACACCTTC. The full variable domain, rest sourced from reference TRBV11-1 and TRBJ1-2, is EAEVAQSPRYKITEKSQAVAFWCDPISGHATLYWYRQILGQGPELLVQFQDESVVDDSQLPKDRFSAERLKGVDSTLKIQPAELGDSAMYLCASSYQTGSDGYTFGSGTRLTVV.

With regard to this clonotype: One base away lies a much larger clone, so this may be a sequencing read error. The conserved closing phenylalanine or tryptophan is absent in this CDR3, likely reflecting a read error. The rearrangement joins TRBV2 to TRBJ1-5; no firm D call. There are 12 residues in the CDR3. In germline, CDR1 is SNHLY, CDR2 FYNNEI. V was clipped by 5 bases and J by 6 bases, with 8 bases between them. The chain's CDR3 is CASSLDGQPQHS. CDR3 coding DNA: TGTGCCAGCAGTCTAGACGGTCAGCCCCAGCATTCT.

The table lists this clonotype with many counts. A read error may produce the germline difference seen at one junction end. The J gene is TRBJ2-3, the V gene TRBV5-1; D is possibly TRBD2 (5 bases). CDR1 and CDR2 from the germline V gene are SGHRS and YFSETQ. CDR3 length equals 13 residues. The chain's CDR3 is CASSLARTDTQYF. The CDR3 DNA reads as TGTGCCAGCAGTTTAGCGCGGACAGATACGCAGTATTTT.

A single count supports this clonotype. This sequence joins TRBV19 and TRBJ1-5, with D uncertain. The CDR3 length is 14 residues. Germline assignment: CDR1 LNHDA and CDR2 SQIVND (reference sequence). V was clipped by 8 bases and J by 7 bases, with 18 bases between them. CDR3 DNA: TGTGCCAGTCACCGGCACGGGCTTGAACAGCCCCAGCATTTT. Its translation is CASHRHGLEQPQHF.

For the CDR3, the DNA is TGTGCCAGCAGTGAGGTGACTAGCGGGGGGTACGAGCAGTACTTC. It is translated as CASSEVTSGGYEQYF. V and J are TRBV2 and TRBJ2-7; 13 nucleotides match TRBD2. Germline V gene lookup returns CDR1 SNHLY and CDR2 FYNNEI. J was trimmed by 4 bases and V by 3 bases; bases with no gene match: 3. This CDR3 has 15 residues.

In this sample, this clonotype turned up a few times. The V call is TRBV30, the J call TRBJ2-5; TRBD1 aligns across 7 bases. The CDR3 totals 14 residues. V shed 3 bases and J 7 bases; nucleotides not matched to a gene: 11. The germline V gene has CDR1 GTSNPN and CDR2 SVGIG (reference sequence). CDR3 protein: CAWSATQGSVTQYF. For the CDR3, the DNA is TGTGCCTGGAGCGCCACACAGGGGTCCGTGACCCAGTACTTC.

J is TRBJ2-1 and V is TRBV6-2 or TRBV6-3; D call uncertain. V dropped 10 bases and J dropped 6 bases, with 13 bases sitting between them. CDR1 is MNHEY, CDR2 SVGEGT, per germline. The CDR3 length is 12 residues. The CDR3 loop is CATAWGINEQFF. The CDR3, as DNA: TGTGCCACCGCCTGGGGAATCAATGAGCAGTTCTTC.

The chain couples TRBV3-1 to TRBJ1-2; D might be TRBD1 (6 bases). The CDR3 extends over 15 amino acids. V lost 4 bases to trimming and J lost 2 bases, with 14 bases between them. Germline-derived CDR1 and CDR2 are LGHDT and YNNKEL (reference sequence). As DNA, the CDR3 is TGTGCCAGCAGCCCTTCTGGGACATTAAACTATGGCTACACCTTC. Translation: CASSPSGTLNYGYTF.

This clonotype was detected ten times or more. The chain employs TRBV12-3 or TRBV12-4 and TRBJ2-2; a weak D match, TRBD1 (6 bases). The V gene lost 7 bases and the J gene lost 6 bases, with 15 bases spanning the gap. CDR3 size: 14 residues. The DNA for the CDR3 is TGTGCCAGCAATTACAGGGTTTGGGCCGGGGAGCTGTTTTTT. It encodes CASNYRVWAGELFF.

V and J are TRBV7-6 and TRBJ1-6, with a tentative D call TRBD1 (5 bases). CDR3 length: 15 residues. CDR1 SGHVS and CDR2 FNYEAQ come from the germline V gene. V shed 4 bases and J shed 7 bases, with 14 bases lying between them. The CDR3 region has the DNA TGTGCCAGCAGCTCCGGGGCGCGGTGGAATTCACCCCTCCACTTT. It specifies CASSSGARWNSPLHF. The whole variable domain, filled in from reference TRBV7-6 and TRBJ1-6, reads GAGVSQSPRYKVTKRGQDVALRCDPISGHVSLYWYRQALGQGPEFLTYFNYEAQQDKSGLPNDRFSAERPEGSISTLTIQRTEQRDSAMYRCASSSGARWNSPLHFGNGTRLTVT.

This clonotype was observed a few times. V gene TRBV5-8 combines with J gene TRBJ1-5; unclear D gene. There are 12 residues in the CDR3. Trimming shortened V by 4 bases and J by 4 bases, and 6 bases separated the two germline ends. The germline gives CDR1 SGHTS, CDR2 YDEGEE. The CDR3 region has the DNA TGTGCCAGCAGCGAGAGAAATCAGCCCCAGCATTTT. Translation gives CASSERNQPQHF.

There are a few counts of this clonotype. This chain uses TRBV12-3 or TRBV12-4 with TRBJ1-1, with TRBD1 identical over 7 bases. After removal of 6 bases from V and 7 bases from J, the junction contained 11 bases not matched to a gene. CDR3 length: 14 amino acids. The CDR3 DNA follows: TGTGCCAGCAGCCGCGCTTATTGGACAGGTGAAGCTTTCTTT. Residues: CASSRAYWTGEAFF.